This T cell receptor (beta chain) was identified in a study of regulatory T cells in long-lasting Graves disease. TCR beta libraries were built with iRepertoire HTBI primers and Arm-PCR of CDR3 regions. In TCRdb, the multiplex PCR reads were re-called with MiXCR into one record per CDR3 protein. Here the sample spans hundreds of thousands of distinct CDR3 sequences, around 15% being singletons. Time point given: newly diagnosed GD, antithyroid drugs for less than 3 months. PBMCs were the source of the RNA used for TCR sequencing. In germline, CDR1 is ENHRY, CDR2 SYGVKD. This CDR3 has 12 amino acids. Deletions cut 4 bases from V and 8 bases from J, with 8 bases between. These data were likewise used in another study, on T cells in Graves' hyperthyroidism and ophthalmopathy. From that second work: Graves' hyperthyroidism was deemed stable given no ophthalmopathy progression within 18 months. The HTBI primer set drove a first-round RT-PCR of the TCR CDR3.

The input for sequencing was peripheral blood mononuclear cells (PBMCs), taken at new diagnosis, from a patient treated with antithyroid drugs. This sequence joins TRBV10-3 and TRBJ1-4; D gene ambiguous. The origin of this receptor is a woman aged 35-60 years with Graves disease. The CDR3, as DNA: TGTGCCATCAGTGCCGGAGCGGAAAAACTGTTTTTT. Protein product: CAISAGAEKLFF.